This passage covers 24 T cell receptor beta chains from one sample sequenced in a study of blood T cell repertoires in COVID-19. TCRdb's table, derived via immunoSEQ multiplex PCR, lists solely in-frame clones and lacks some. The table has about 150,000 clones, about 85% seen once; the top ten hold about 4%. The sample was peripheral blood. Source of these receptors: a woman in her sixties with active or convalescent COVID-19.

CDR3: CASSSSGGGRDTQYF. The CDR3 bases are TGTGCCAGCAGCTCCTCGGGGGGAGGGAGGGATACGCAGTATTTT. The V and J genes are TRBV7-2 and TRBJ2-3, with 7 bases aligning to TRBD2. The junction had 10 bases not matched to a gene; V was cut back by 4 bases and J by 6 bases. CDR1 and CDR2 from the germline V gene are SGHTA and FQGNSA. The CDR3 contains 15 residues.

The chain combines TRBV2 with TRBJ2-3; TRBD1 agrees at 8 bases. After removal of 3 bases from V and 4 bases from J, the junction contained 6 bases not matched to a gene. The CDR3 length is 15 residues. Germline V CDR1 and CDR2: SNHLY, FYNNEI. This chain's CDR3 is CASSEQARGPDTQYF. CDR3 coding DNA: TGTGCCAGCAGTGAGCAGGCCAGGGGGCCAGATACGCAGTATTTT.

The V call is TRBV6-5, the J call TRBJ1-2; 7 bases align to TRBD1. The CDR3 loop spans 14 amino acids. From germline, CDR1 is MNHEY and CDR2 SVGAGI. Trimming removed 4 bases from V and 3 bases from J; junction bases left unmatched: 5. The CDR3 nucleotides are TGTGCCAGCAGTTTAGGACAGGAGGACTATGGCTACACCTTC. Protein sequence: CASSLGQEDYGYTF.

The chain has TRBV7-2 and TRBJ1-1; D not resolved. Germline-derived CDR1 and CDR2 are SGHTA and FQGNSA. This CDR3 has 15 residues. The V gene lost 3 bases and the J gene lost 3 bases, with 14 bases spanning the gap. CDR3 loop: CASSFQTGLDTEAFF. DNA for the CDR3: TGTGCCAGCAGCTTCCAGACTGGGTTGGACACTGAAGCTTTCTTT. The variable domain in full, completed from reference TRBV7-2 and TRBJ1-1, reads GAGVSQSPSNKVTEKGKDVELRCDPISGHTALYWYRQSLGQGLEFLIYFQGNSAPDKSGLPSDRFSAERTGGSVSTLTIQRTQQEDSAVYLCASSFQTGLDTEAFFGQGTRLTVV.

CDR3 sequence reads: CASSRGGIGTDTQYF. CDR3 sequence (DNA): TGTGCCAGCAGCCGGGGGGGTATAGGCACAGATACGCAGTATTTT. The chain carries TRBV5-6 and TRBJ2-3; 8 nucleotides line up with TRBD2. V lost 4 bases to trimming and J lost 1 base; unmatched junction nucleotides: 5. From germline, CDR1 is SGHDT and CDR2 YYEEEE. The CDR3 contains 15 residues.

About this clone: Other DNA variants within this sample encode the same CDR3. The gene calls are TRBV12-3 or TRBV12-4 and TRBJ2-5; D gene uncertain. Between the trimmed V and J ends, which lost 8 bases and 4 bases, there was a span of 8 bases. This CDR3 is 11 amino acids long. The CDR3 DNA is TGTGCCAGCTCCCGAGGAGAGACCCAGTACTTC. Its translation: CASSRGETQYF.

This clone was seen just once. V and J are TRBV7-9 and TRBJ1-1, with TRBD1 as a possible D gene (6 bases). Germline assignment: CDR1 SEHNR and CDR2 FQNEAQ (reference sequence). V shed 5 bases and J shed 8 bases, with 12 bases lying between them. This CDR3 has 12 amino acids. CDR3 region: CASSATGGEAFF. The CDR3 coding sequence is TGTGCCAGCAGCGCGACAGGCGGGGAAGCTTTCTTT. Variable domain in full (rest from reference TRBV7-9 and TRBJ1-1): DTGVSQNPRHKITKRGQNVTFRCDPISEHNRLYWYRQTLGQGPEFLTYFQNEAQLEKSRLLSDRFSAERPKGSFSTLEIQRTEQGDSAMYLCASSATGGEAFFGQGTRLTVV.

V usage is TRBV12-3 or TRBV12-4 and J usage is TRBJ2-2; TRBD1 is a possible D gene (6 bases). The length of the CDR3 is 13 residues. V was pared by 7 bases and J by 7 bases, with 13 bases between. The CDR3 DNA sequence: TGTGCCAGCACGTTGGGGGCGAGCGGGGAGCTGTTTTTT. Translated, it gives CASTLGASGELFF.

This sequence joins TRBV12-3 or TRBV12-4 and TRBJ1-5, with a weak D call TRBD1 (5 bases). V dropped 6 bases and J dropped 9 bases, with 15 bases sitting between them. The CDR3 runs to 13 residues. CDR3 in amino acids: CASSLKPGPPQHF. Written as DNA, the CDR3 is TGTGCCAGCAGCTTGAAGCCAGGGCCGCCCCAGCATTTT.

The rearrangement links TRBV28 to TRBJ1-2; 9 nucleotides match TRBD1. The CDR3 has 14 amino acids. The germline V gene encodes CDR1 MDHEN and CDR2 SYDVKM. V lost 5 bases and J lost 7; bases outside the gene matches: 8. The DNA of the CDR3 is TGTGCCAGCAGTCCGCCCGACAGGGGGGGTGGCTACACCTTC. Its protein product is CASSPPDRGGGYTF.

This sequence joins TRBV28 and TRBJ2-7; D unresolved. The CDR3 contains 13 residues. Germline V gene lookup returns CDR1 MDHEN and CDR2 SYDVKM. Trimming pared 1 base from V and 4 bases from J, leaving 8 bases between. CDR3 sequence (DNA): TGTGCCAGCAGTTTATTTGGGCCATACGAGCAGTACTTC. Encoded protein: CASSLFGPYEQYF.

The chain uses TRBV7-8 and TRBJ1-4; D might be TRBD1 (6 bases). With 5 bases removed from V and 8 bases from J, the gap between germline ends came to 15 bases. Germline CDR1 and CDR2: SGHVS and FQNEAQ. The CDR3 loop spans 14 amino acids. CDR3 sequence (DNA): TGTGCCAGCAGCGTGACAGGTTGGAACGAAAAACTGTTTTTT. Amino acids: CASSVTGWNEKLFF.

V usage is TRBV15 and J usage is TRBJ1-3; a possible D gene is TRBD1 (6 bases). Germline CDR1 is LNHNV and CDR2 is YYDKDF (reference sequence). This CDR3 has 17 residues. V was cut by 0 bases and J by 4 bases, with 16 bases left in between. DNA of the CDR3: TGTGCCACCAGCAGAGATCGGACAGACCTCGGGGGAAACACCATATATTTT. Protein product: CATSRDRTDLGGNTIYF.

There are a few counts of this clone. The chain couples TRBV4-1 to TRBJ1-3; D is perhaps TRBD1 (6 bases). The CDR3 is 15 amino acids. Trimming stripped 3 bases from V and 1 base from J, with 10 bases between. The V gene's germline CDR1 is MGHRA and CDR2 YSYEKL. The CDR3 coding sequence is TGCGCCAGCAGCCAGCAACAGGGTTCTGGAAACACCATATATTTT. Encoded protein: CASSQQQGSGNTIYF.

The rearrangement uses TRBV11-2 and TRBJ2-1; 9 bases are a match to TRBD2. V was pared by 3 bases and J by 1 base, with 13 bases of the junction left unmatched. This CDR3 has 19 amino acids. Per germline, CDR1 SGHAT and CDR2 FQNNGV. The CDR3 DNA sequence: TGTGCCAGCAGCTTTGCGGGACTAGCAGTTGGCGGGTCCTACAATGAGCAGTTCTTC. Its protein is CASSFAGLAVGGSYNEQFF.

The chain links TRBV29-1 to TRBJ1-1, with 8 nucleotides matching TRBD1. The CDR3 runs 14 residues. The germline CDR1 and CDR2 sequences are SQVTM and ANQGSEA. The junction had 15 bases not matched to a gene; V was cut back by 7 bases and J by 8 bases. CDR3 sequence reads: CSAHPGGKVVEAFF. CDR3 in DNA: TGCAGCGCCCACCCAGGGGGCAAAGTGGTGGAAGCTTTCTTT.

The rearrangement uses TRBV11-2 and TRBJ2-5; a weak D match, TRBD2 (6 bases). The CDR3 contains 15 residues. The V end lost 5 bases, the J end lost 4 bases, and 17 bases lay between the germline ends. Germline V CDR1 and CDR2: SGHAT, FQNNGV. The CDR3, as DNA: TGTGCCAGCAGCCCCATAGGAGGGCTGGGAGAGACCCAGTACTTC. As protein: CASSPIGGLGETQYF.

The gene calls are TRBV6-5 and TRBJ1-6; perhaps TRBD1 as D (6 bases). The germline CDR1 and CDR2 sequences are MNHEY and SVGAGI. The CDR3 runs 15 residues. Between the trimmed V and J ends, which lost 0 bases and 8 bases, there was a span of 11 bases. CDR3 sequence: CASSYSRDKYSPLHF. CDR3 coding DNA: TGTGCCAGCAGTTACTCTCGGGACAAGTATTCACCCCTCCACTTT.

The V and J genes are TRBV3-1 (or the pseudogene TRBV3-2) and TRBJ1-2; a weak D match, TRBD1 (6 bases). The germline V gene has CDR1 LGHDT and CDR2 YNNKEL (reference sequence). CDR3 length: 13 residues. V lost 7 bases to trimming and J lost 7 bases, with 16 bases between them. The CDR3, as DNA: TGTGCCAGCAACGGGGGGCGAAGATTTGGCTACACCTTC. Its translation is CASNGGRRFGYTF.

The V gene is TRBV9, the J gene TRBJ1-2; 9 nucleotides agree with TRBD1. The CDR3 has 14 residues. Trimming took 4 bases from V and 10 from J; bases not matched to a gene: 11. CDR1 and CDR2 (germline): SGDLS, YYNGEE. CDR3 nucleotide sequence: TGTGCCAGCAGCCAGGGACAGGGAAGTAAGGACTACACCTTC. Amino acid sequence: CASSQGQGSKDYTF.

The chain couples TRBV10-3 to TRBJ2-1, with TRBD2 matching over 10 bases. Germline V gives CDR1 ENHRY, CDR2 SYGVKD. V was pared by 2 bases and J by 4 bases, with 2 bases of the junction left unmatched. The CDR3 is made up of 15 amino acids. Here the CDR3 DNA reads TGTGCCATCAGTGAGGAGCGGGGGGGATACAATGAGCAGTTCTTC. Translation: CAISEERGGYNEQFF.

In this sample, this clone turned up once. CDR3 region: CASSHDREAFF. The CDR3 bases are TGTGCCAGCAGCCACGACAGGGAAGCTTTCTTT. V usage is TRBV7-8 and J usage is TRBJ1-1, with a possible D match to TRBD1 (6 bases). Germline V gene sequence: CDR1 SGHVS, CDR2 FQNEAQ. There are 11 residues in the CDR3. Deletions cut 5 bases from V and 8 bases from J, with 9 bases between.

The chain carries TRBV7-8 and TRBJ2-3; D may be TRBD1 (5 bases). The CDR3 is 15 residues long. CDR1 is SGHVS and CDR2 is FQNEAQ in the germline V gene. Trimming left V 5 bases short and J 2 bases short, with 14 bases between. The CDR3 DNA reads as TGTGCCAGCAGCCGTGACAGTCTCCTCACAGATACGCAGTATTTT. This encodes CASSRDSLLTDTQYF.

This sequence joins TRBV5-1 and TRBJ2-7, with TRBD2 matching 9 bases. The germline gives CDR1 SGHRS, CDR2 YFSETQ. V gave up 2 bases and J gave up 4 bases; unmatched junction bases: 7. The length of the CDR3 is 15 residues. The CDR3, as DNA: TGCGCCAGCAGCTTAGGTGGACTAGCGAAATACGAGCAGTACTTC. Translating it yields CASSLGGLAKYEQYF. Supplemented by reference TRBV5-1 and TRBJ2-7, the full variable domain reads KAGVTQTPRYLIKTRGQQVTLSCSPISGHRSVSWYQQTPGQGLQFLFEYFSETQRNKGNFPGRFSGRQFSNSRSEMNVSTLELGDSALYLCASSLGGLAKYEQYFGPGTRLTVT.